This T cell receptor beta chain was sequenced for a study of tissue T cells after allogeneic stem cell transplantation. The study, taken as a whole, reports: Motif-based clustering found tissue-specific repertoire signatures shared across patients, though few clones were shared. Sampling depth was limited, and the cohort was small and clinically varied.

The time point here: mouse harvest day 14 after allogeneic transplant. Tail vein injection delivered 10^7 T-cell-depleted bone marrow cells and 10^6 splenic CD5+ T cells. This mouse GVHD model was MHC-mismatched B6 to BALB/c, profiled day 7 or 14. Turning to this clone: What it recognizes is unknown. Gene names refer to mouse genes. The read gets to within 1 residue of the CDR3 end, and the germline J gene fills in the rest.

Repertoires were generated with immunoSEQ multiplex PCR, while TCRdb's copy carries only in-frame clones and drops some. The sample yields about 4,600 clones, around 49% seen once. Germline V gene data show CDR1 as NNHDY and CDR2 as SYVADS. J was trimmed by 3 bases and V by 5 bases; bases with no gene match: 0. This CDR3 has 13 residues. The sample consisted of lymph node tissue. The chain recombines TRBV13-3 with TRBJ1-4; the match to TRBD1 covers 8 bases. This receptor was taken from a female BALB/c mouse given C57BL/6 T cells with graft-versus-host disease after an allogeneic hematopoietic cell transplant. The DNA read from the CDR3 is TGTGCCAGCAGCAGGGGGCCCAACGAAAGATTATTT. As protein: CASSRGPNERLF. The entire CDR3 sequence reads CASSRGPNERLFF. The whole variable domain, filled in from reference TRBV13-3 and TRBJ1-4, reads EAAVTQSPRSKVAVTGGKVTLSCHQTNNHDYMYWYRQDTGHGLRLIHYSYVADSTEKGDIPDGYKASRPSQENFSLILELASLSQTAVYFCASSRGPNERLFFGHGTKLSVL.